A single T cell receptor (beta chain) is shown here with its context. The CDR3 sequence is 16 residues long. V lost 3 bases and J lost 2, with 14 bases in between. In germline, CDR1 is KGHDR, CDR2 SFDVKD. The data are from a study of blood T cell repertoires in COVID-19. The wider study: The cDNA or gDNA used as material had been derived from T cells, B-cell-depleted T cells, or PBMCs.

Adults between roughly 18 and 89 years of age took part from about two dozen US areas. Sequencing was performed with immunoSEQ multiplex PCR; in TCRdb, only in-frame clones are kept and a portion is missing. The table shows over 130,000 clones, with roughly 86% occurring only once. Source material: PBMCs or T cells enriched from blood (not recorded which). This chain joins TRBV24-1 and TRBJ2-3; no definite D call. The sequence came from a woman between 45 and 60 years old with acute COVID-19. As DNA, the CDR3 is TGTGCCACCAGTGATCAAAGTGGGCAGAACACAGATACGCAGTATTTT. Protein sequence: CATSDQSGQNTDTQYF.